The clone carrying this T cell receptor beta chain is a singleton in its sample. In the authors' workflow: Nucleated cell counts were estimated from reference gene primer amplification. Sequencing used immunoSEQ multiplex PCR; TCRdb keeps in-frame clones, though not all of them. That table supplies the V and J calls and clone size; D and trimming were determined from the DNA. The sample shows some 43,000 clones, approximately 87% of them seen only once. This sample was taken from a study of blood T cell repertoires in COVID-19. Study overall: Acute-phase and convalescent COVID-19 samples originated in the United States, Italy and Spain. PBMCs, B-cell-depleted T cells, or T cells provided the cDNA or gDNA that made up the material.

The CDR3 is made up of 16 amino acids. V dropped 0 bases and J dropped 3 bases, with 15 bases sitting between them. Germline CDR1 reads ENHRY; CDR2 reads SYGVKD. Input material: peripheral blood. This clonotype was obtained from a human donor in a cohort sampled during active COVID-19. This sequence joins TRBV10-3 and TRBJ2-7; the D gene is possibly TRBD1 (5 bases). CDR3 bases: TGTGCCATCAGTGAGTCCGGCCAGGGAACCCTCTACGAGCAGTACTTC. Translated, it gives CAISESGQGTLYEQYF.